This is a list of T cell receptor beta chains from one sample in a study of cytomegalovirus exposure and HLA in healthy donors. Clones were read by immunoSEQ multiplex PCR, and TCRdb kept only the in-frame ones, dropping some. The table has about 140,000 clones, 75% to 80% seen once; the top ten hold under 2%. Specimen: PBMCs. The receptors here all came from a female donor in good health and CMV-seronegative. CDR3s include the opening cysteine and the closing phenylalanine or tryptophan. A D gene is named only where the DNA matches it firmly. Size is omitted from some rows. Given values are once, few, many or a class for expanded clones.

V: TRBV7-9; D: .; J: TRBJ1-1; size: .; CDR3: CASQRGSTEAFF; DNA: TGTGCCAGCCAGAGAGGGAGCACTGAAGCTTTCTTT
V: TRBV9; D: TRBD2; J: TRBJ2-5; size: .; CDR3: CASSARGAGVGETQYF; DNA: TGTGCCAGCAGCGCCCGGGGCGCGGGAGTGGGAGAGACCCAGTACTTC
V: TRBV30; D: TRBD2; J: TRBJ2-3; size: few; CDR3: CAWSVDSAGGWAGWATDTQYF; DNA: TGTGCCTGGAGTGTAGATTCGGCGGGAGGTTGGGCCGGTTGGGCCACAGATACGCAGTATTTT
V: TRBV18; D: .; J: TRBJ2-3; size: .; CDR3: CASSPSPDTQYF; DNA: TGTGCCAGCTCACCGAGCCCAGATACGCAGTATTTT
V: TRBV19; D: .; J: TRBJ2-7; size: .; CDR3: CASSMVGGNVRYF; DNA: TGTGCCAGTAGTATGGTAGGGGGAAATGTACGGTACTTC
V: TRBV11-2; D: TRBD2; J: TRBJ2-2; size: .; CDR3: CASSQTSGRRITGELFF; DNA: TGTGCCAGCAGCCAAACTAGCGGGAGACGCATCACCGGGGAGCTGTTTTTT
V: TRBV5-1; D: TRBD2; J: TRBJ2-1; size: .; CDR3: CASSLDGTEPGLAGGNEQFF; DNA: TGCGCCAGCAGCTTGGACGGTACAGAACCGGGACTAGCGGGAGGTAATGAGCAGTTCTTC
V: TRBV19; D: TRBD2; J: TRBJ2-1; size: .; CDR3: CASSMGLAGIPEQFF; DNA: TGTGCCAGTAGTATGGGACTAGCGGGGATTCCGGAGCAGTTCTTC
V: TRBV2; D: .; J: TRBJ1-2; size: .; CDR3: CASSSSGALNYGYTF; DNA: TGTGCCAGCAGTTCGTCAGGGGCTCTTAACTATGGCTACACCTTC
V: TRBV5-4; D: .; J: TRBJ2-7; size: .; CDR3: CASSLGTGGIGEQYF; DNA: TGTGCCAGCAGCTTGGGTACTGGCGGGATAGGCGAGCAGTACTTC
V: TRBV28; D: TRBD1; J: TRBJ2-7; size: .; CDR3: CASRVAETGMDEQYF; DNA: TGTGCCAGCAGGGTGGCTGAGACAGGGATGGACGAGCAGTACTTC
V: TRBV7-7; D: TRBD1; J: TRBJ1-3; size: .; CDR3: CASSSGTEGNTIYF; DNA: TGTGCCAGCAGCTCCGGGACAGAGGGGAACACCATATATTTT
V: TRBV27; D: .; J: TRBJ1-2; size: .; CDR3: CASSPRAIANYGYTF; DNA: TGTGCCAGCAGTCCGCGGGCCATAGCTAACTATGGCTACACCTTC
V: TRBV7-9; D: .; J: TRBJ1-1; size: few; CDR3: CASSSPTVGEGAFF; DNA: TGTGCCAGCAGCTCCCCGACAGTGGGTGAAGGTGCTTTCTTT
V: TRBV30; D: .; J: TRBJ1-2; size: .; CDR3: CAWSVRGEGYTF; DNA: TGTGCCTGGAGTGTACGGGGGGAAGGCTACACCTTC
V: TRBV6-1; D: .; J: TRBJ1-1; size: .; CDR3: CASTGGNTEAFF; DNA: TGTGCCAGCACCGGGGGGAACACTGAAGCTTTCTTT
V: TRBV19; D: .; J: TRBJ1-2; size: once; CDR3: CASSPQRTGTHGYTF; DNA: TGTGCCAGTAGTCCACAGCGAACAGGGACCCATGGCTACACCTTC
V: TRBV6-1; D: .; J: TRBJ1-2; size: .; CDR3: CASSEAGTNYGYTF; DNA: TGTGCCAGCAGTGAGGCAGGGACTAACTATGGCTACACCTTC
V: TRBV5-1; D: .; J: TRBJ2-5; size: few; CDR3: CASSLVADQETQYF; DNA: TGCGCCAGCAGCTTGGTGGCGGACCAAGAGACCCAGTACTTC
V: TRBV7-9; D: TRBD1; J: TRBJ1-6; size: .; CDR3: CASSLPQGASYNSPLHF; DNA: TGTGCCAGCAGCCTTCCACAGGGGGCGTCCTATAATTCACCCCTCCACTTT
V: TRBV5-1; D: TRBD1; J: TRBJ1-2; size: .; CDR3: CASSGNSGGYPF; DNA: TGCGCCAGCAGCGGAAACTCAGGGGGCTACCCCTTC
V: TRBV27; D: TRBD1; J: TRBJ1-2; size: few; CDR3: CASSLTGEFRLYGYTF; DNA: TGTGCCAGCAGCCTGACAGGGGAGTTCCGATTATATGGCTACACCTTC
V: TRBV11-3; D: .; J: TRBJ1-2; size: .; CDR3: CASSLAGGANYGYTF; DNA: TGTGCCAGCAGCCTCGCCGGCGGAGCTAACTATGGCTACACCTTC
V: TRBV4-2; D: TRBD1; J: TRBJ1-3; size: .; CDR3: CASSQGTGAGNTIYF; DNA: TGTGCCAGCAGCCAAGGTACAGGGGCTGGAAACACCATATATTTT
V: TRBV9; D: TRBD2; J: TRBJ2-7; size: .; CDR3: CASSVGAGGSSYEQYF; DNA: TGTGCCAGCAGCGTAGGGGCCGGGGGGAGCTCCTACGAGCAGTACTTC
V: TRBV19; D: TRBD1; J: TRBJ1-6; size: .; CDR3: CASRSGQGNSPLHF; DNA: TGTGCCAGTAGATCGGGACAGGGGAATTCACCCCTCCACTTT
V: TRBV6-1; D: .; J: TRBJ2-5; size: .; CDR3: CASSEARVWETQYF; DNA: TGTGCCAGCAGTGAAGCGCGGGTTTGGGAGACCCAGTACTTC
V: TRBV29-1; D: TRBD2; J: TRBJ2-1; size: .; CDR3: CSAGLVFTNEQFF; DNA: TGCAGCGCTGGACTAGTTTTCACCAATGAGCAGTTCTTC
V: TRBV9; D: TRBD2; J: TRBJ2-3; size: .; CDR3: CASSETSGLTDTQYF; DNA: TGTGCCAGCAGCGAGACTAGCGGACTAACAGATACGCAGTATTTT
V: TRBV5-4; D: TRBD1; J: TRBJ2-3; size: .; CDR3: CASSLADRAVTDTQYF; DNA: TGTGCCAGCAGCCTCGCCGACAGGGCGGTTACAGATACGCAGTATTTT
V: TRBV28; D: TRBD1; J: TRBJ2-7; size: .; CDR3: CASRDRTGGSYEQYF; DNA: TGTGCCAGCAGGGATAGGACAGGGGGCTCCTACGAGCAGTACTTC
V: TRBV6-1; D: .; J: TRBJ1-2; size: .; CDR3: CASSDTWTADCGYTF; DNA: TGTGCCAGCAGTGATACGTGGACAGCCGACTGTGGCTACACCTTC
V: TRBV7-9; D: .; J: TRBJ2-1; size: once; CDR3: CASSDPGSGQFF; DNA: TGTGCCAGCAGCGACCCCGGAAGCGGGCAGTTCTTC
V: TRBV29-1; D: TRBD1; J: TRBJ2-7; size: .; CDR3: CSVPGTGAYEQYF; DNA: TGCAGCGTCCCGGGGACAGGGGCCTACGAGCAGTACTTC
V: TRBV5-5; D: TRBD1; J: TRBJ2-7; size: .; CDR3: CASSLELTGGGLGEQYF; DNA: TGTGCCAGCAGCTTGGAGCTTACAGGGGGCGGCCTAGGTGAGCAGTACTTC
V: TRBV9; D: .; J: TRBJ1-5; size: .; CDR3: CASSAAGIDQPQHF; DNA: TGTGCCAGCAGTGCGGCAGGGATCGATCAGCCCCAGCATTTT
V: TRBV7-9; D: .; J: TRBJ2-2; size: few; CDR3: CASSLGGTGTGELFF; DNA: TGTGCCAGCAGCTTGGGGGGGACAGGAACCGGGGAGCTGTTTTTT
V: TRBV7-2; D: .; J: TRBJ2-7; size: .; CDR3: CASSLWKGPNYEQYF; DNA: TGTGCCAGCAGCTTATGGAAGGGGCCTAACTACGAGCAGTACTTC
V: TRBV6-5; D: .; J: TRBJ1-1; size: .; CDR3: CASSYSASMNTEAFF; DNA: TGTGCCAGCAGTTACTCGGCCAGTATGAACACTGAAGCTTTCTTT
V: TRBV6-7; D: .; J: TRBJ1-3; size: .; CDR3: CASSYWTATTVPAFLSGNTIYF; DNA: TGTGCCAGCAGTTACTGGACGGCGACGACAGTTCCTGCCTTCCTCTCTGGAAACACCATATATTTT
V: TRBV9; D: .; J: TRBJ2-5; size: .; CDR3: CASSVGETAQETQYF; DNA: TGTGCCAGCAGCGTAGGAGAGACTGCTCAAGAGACCCAGTACTTC
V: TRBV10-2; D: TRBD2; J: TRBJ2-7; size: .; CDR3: CASSGSSGSYEQYF; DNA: TGCGCCAGCAGTGGCTCTAGCGGGAGTTACGAGCAGTACTTC
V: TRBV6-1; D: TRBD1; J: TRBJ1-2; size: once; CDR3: CASSPGQGRGYTF; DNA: TGTGCCAGCAGCCCTGGACAGGGAAGGGGCTACACCTTC
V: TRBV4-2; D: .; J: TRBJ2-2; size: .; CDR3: CASSQAPQRDTGELFF; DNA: TGTGCCAGCAGCCAAGCCCCCCAGCGTGACACCGGGGAGCTGTTTTTT
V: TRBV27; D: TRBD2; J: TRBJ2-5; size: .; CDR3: CASSRTSEAGQETQYF; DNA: TGTGCCAGCAGTCGGACTAGCGAGGCGGGCCAAGAGACCCAGTACTTC
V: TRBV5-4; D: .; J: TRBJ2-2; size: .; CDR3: CASSLGGVTGELFF; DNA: TGTGCCAGCAGCTTGGGAGGTGTTACCGGGGAGCTGTTTTTT
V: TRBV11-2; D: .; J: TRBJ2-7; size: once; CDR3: CASSLDQVGSYEQYF; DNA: TGTGCCAGCAGCTTAGATCAAGTCGGCTCCTACGAGCAGTACTTC
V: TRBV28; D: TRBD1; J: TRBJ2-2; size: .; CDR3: CASSFSGDRDYRIYLFF; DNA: TGTGCCAGCAGTTTCAGCGGGGACAGGGATTACCGGATTTATCTGTTTTTT
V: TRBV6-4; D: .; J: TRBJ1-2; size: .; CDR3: CASSENRVGGRRGYTF; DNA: TGTGCCAGCAGTGAGAACCGCGTTGGTGGTCGTCGTGGCTACACCTTC